Described below is a single T cell receptor beta chain sequence and its context. What it binds is unknown. This sample is part of a study of CD8 T cells in ankylosing spondylitis. This CDR3 spans 16 amino acids. Germline V gene lookup returns CDR1 SGDLS and CDR2 YYNGEE. V trimming: 0 bases; J trimming: 4 bases; junction bases outside the gene matches: 9. Study results and limitations: What seemed typical of ankylosing spondylitis blood was a TCR beta motif built from about 8 highly homologous variants.

Quantitative barcoded 5'-RACE was used to prepare TCR beta libraries. TCRdb ran MiXCR on the 5' RACE reads and lists one entry per CDR3 protein. The data contain about 250,000 distinct CDR3 sequences, roughly a third of them seen just once; the ten biggest clones take up around 4.2%. This receptor was obtained from a male donor with ankylosing spondylitis or in good health (not recorded which). This chain uses TRBV9 with TRBJ1-1, with 7 bases lining up with TRBD1. Sequenced: blood, either unsorted or a sorted T cell fraction (not recorded which). CDR3 DNA sequence: TGTGCCAGCAGCGTAGCTAGACAGGGTGACAGCACTGAAGCTTTCTTT. It yields the protein CASSVARQGDSTEAFF.